Listed below are T cell receptor beta chains from one sample, sequenced in a study of blood T cell repertoires in COVID-19. Generated by immunoSEQ multiplex PCR, the TCRdb table keeps only in-frame clones and is missing some. The table lists roughly 250,000 clones, about 87% of them singletons. What was sequenced was PBMCs or T cells enriched from blood (not recorded which). These receptors were taken from a woman aged 40 to 50 with acute COVID-19. CDR3s include the opening cysteine and the closing phenylalanine or tryptophan. Fields, in order: D gene, J gene, clone size, V gene, CDR3 DNA, CDR3 protein. A D gene is named only where the DNA matches it firmly. Size is omitted from some rows. Given values are once, few, many or a class for expanded clones.

d_gene: -
j_gene: TRBJ2-5
abundance: -
v_gene: TRBV27
CDR3nt: TGTGCCAGTCAGGGGTTGGGGGTGGCGACCCAGTACTTC
CDR3aa: CASQGLGVATQYF

d_gene: -
j_gene: TRBJ2-6
abundance: -
v_gene: TRBV5-1
CDR3nt: TGCGCCAGCAGCTTGGCCAGCTCTGGGGCCAACGTCCTGACTTTC
CDR3aa: CASSLASSGANVLTF

d_gene: TRBD1
j_gene: TRBJ1-2
abundance: -
v_gene: TRBV7-9
CDR3nt: TGTGCCAGCAGCTTCGACAGGGGAGGAGTTGGTGGCTACACCTTC
CDR3aa: CASSFDRGGVGGYTF

d_gene: -
j_gene: TRBJ1-5
abundance: -
v_gene: TRBV11-2
CDR3nt: TGTGCCAGCAGCTTAGAGGGGGGGTATGGCAGGGGCGATCAGCCCCAGCATTTT
CDR3aa: CASSLEGGYGRGDQPQHF

d_gene: -
j_gene: TRBJ1-1
abundance: -
v_gene: TRBV19
CDR3nt: TGTGCCAGTAGTTACCGGTCGGTGGACACTGAAGCTTTCTTT
CDR3aa: CASSYRSVDTEAFF

d_gene: -
j_gene: TRBJ1-6
abundance: -
v_gene: TRBV3-1/TRBV3-2
CDR3nt: TGTGCCAGCAGCCAAGATGTCCGGAGCTATAATTCACCCCTCCACTTT
CDR3aa: CASSQDVRSYNSPLHF

d_gene: -
j_gene: TRBJ2-1
abundance: -
v_gene: TRBV24-1
CDR3nt: TGTGCCACCAGTGATGCGCAGGGAACCTACAATGAGCAGTTCTTC
CDR3aa: CATSDAQGTYNEQFF

d_gene: -
j_gene: TRBJ1-1
abundance: -
v_gene: TRBV19
CDR3nt: TGTGCCAGTAGTCTCGGGACAACTTTAGCCCCTGAAGCTTTCTTT
CDR3aa: CASSLGTTLAPEAFF

d_gene: -
j_gene: TRBJ2-5
abundance: -
v_gene: TRBV2
CDR3nt: TGTGCCAGCAGGGAACTAAAAGGGAGTGCAGAGACCCAGTACTTC
CDR3aa: CASRELKGSAETQYF

d_gene: -
j_gene: TRBJ1-6
abundance: -
v_gene: TRBV14
CDR3nt: TGTGCCAGCAGCCAAGTTTGGAGTTCACCCCTCCACTTT
CDR3aa: CASSQVWSSPLHF

d_gene: -
j_gene: TRBJ1-2
abundance: -
v_gene: TRBV10-3
CDR3nt: TGTGCCATCAGTGAGTCTGTTGGGGGGAATGGCTACACCTTC
CDR3aa: CAISESVGGNGYTF

d_gene: -
j_gene: TRBJ1-6
abundance: few
v_gene: TRBV27
CDR3nt: TGTGCCAGCAGACCCGAGCAGGGCACCTATAATTCACCCCTCCACTTT
CDR3aa: CASRPEQGTYNSPLHF

d_gene: -
j_gene: TRBJ2-3
abundance: -
v_gene: TRBV3-1/TRBV3-2
CDR3nt: TGTGCCAGCAGCCAATGGGCCACAGATACGCAGTATTTT
CDR3aa: CASSQWATDTQYF

d_gene: -
j_gene: TRBJ2-5
abundance: -
v_gene: TRBV28
CDR3nt: TGTGCCAGCAGTGCACAGGTTCAAGAGACCCAGTACTTC
CDR3aa: CASSAQVQETQYF

d_gene: -
j_gene: TRBJ2-2
abundance: -
v_gene: TRBV9
CDR3nt: TGTGCCAGCAGCGAAGGGGGAGACGAGAACACCGGGGAGCTGTTTTTT
CDR3aa: CASSEGGDENTGELFF

d_gene: TRBD2
j_gene: TRBJ2-7
abundance: few
v_gene: TRBV6-2/TRBV6-3
CDR3nt: TGTGCCAGCAGTTACCAAAAAGCGGGAGGGCCCCACGAGCAGTACTTC
CDR3aa: CASSYQKAGGPHEQYF

d_gene: -
j_gene: TRBJ2-5
abundance: -
v_gene: TRBV5-1
CDR3nt: TGCGCCAGCAGCACGAGACTCCAAGAGACCCAGTACTTC
CDR3aa: CASSTRLQETQYF

d_gene: TRBD2
j_gene: TRBJ2-1
abundance: -
v_gene: TRBV24-1
CDR3nt: TGTGCCACCAGTCTGTCTGGGACTAGCTCGGCTGAGCAGTTCTTC
CDR3aa: CATSLSGTSSAEQFF